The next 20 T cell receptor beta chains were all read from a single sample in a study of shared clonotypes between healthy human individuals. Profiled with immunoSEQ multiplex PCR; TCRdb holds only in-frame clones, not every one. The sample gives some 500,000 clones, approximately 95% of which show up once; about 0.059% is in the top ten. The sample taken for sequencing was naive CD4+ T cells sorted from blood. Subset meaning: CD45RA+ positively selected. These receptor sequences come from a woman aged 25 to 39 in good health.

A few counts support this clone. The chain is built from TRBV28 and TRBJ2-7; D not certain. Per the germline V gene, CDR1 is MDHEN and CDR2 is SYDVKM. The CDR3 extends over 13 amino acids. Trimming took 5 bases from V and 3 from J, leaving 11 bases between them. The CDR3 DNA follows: TGTGCCAGCAGTCAACAGCCCCTCTACGAGCAGTACTTC. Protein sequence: CASSQQPLYEQYF.

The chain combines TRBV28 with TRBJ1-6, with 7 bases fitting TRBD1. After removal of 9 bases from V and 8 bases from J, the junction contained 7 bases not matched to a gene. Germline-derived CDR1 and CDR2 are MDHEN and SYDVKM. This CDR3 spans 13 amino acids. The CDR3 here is CASSDRVDSPLHF. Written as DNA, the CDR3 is TGTGCCAGTAGCGACAGGGTTGATTCACCCCTCCACTTT.

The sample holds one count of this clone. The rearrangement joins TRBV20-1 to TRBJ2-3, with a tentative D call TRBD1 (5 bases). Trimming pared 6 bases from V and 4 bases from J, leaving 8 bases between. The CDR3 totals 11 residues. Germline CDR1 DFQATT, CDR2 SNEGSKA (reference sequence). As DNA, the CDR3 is TGCAGTGCCATGACAGCAGATACGCAGTATTTT. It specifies CSAMTADTQYF.

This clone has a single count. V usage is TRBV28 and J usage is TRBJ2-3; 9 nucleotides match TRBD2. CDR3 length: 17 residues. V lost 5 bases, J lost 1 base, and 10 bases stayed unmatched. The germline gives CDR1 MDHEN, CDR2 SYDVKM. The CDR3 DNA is TGTGCCAGCAGTATAACCCTTAGCGGGAGTCGCACAGATACGCAGTATTTT. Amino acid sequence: CASSITLSGSRTDTQYF.

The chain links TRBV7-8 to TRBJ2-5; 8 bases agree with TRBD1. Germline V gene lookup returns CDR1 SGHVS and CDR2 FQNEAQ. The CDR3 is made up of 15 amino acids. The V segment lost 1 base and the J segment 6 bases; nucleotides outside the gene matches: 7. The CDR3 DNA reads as TGTGCCAGCAGCTTAGAGCGGACAGGGAGCAAGACCCAGTACTTC. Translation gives CASSLERTGSKTQYF.

CDR3 sequence: CASSLGELSTEQFF. The DNA of the CDR3 is TGCGCCAGCAGCTTGGGGGAGCTGAGTACTGAGCAGTTCTTC. The chain combines TRBV5-1 with TRBJ2-1, with a weak D call TRBD2 (5 bases). This CDR3 is 14 amino acids long. V shed 0 bases and J shed 9 bases, with 13 bases lying between them. Germline V lookup: CDR1 SGHRS, CDR2 YFSETQ. Supplemented by reference TRBV5-1 and TRBJ2-1, the full variable domain reads KAGVTQTPRYLIKTRGQQVTLSCSPISGHRSVSWYQQTPGQGLQFLFEYFSETQRNKGNFPGRFSGRQFSNSRSEMNVSTLELGDSALYLCASSLGELSTEQFFGPGTRLTVL.

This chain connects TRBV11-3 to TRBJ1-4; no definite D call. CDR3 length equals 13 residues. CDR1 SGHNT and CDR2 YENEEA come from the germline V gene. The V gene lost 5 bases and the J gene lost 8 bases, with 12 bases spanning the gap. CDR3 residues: CASSPREGEKLFF. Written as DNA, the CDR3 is TGTGCCAGCAGCCCCCGGGAAGGGGAAAAACTGTTTTTT.

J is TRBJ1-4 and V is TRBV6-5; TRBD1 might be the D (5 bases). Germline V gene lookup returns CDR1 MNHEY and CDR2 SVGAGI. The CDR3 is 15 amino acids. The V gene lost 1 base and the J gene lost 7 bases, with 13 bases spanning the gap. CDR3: CASSYFGGGSEKLFF. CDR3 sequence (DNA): TGTGCCAGCAGTTACTTCGGGGGAGGGTCTGAAAAACTGTTTTTT.

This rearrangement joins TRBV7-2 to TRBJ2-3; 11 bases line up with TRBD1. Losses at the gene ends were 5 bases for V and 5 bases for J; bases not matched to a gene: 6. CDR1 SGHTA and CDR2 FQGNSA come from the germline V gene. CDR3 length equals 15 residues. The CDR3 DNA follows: TGTGCCAGCAGCAGGACAGGGGGCCTTGGAGATACGCAGTATTTT. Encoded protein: CASSRTGGLGDTQYF.

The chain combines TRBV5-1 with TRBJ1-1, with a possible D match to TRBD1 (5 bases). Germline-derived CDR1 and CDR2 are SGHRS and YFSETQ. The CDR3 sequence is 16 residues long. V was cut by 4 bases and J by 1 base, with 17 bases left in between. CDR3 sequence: CASSQRPNTGNTEAFF. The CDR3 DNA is TGCGCCAGCAGCCAACGGCCAAATACAGGGAACACTGAAGCTTTCTTT.

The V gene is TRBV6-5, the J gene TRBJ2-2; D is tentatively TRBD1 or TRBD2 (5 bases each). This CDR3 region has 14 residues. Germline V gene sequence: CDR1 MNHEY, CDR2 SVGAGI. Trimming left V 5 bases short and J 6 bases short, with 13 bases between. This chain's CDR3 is CASSPGPVSGELFF. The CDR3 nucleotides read TGTGCCAGCAGTCCGGGACCCGTGTCCGGGGAGCTGTTTTTT.

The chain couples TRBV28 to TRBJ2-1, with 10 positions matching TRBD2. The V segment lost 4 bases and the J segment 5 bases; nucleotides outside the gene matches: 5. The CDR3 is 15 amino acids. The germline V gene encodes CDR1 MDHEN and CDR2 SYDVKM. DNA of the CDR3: TGTGCCAGCAGTTATAGGCTAGCGGGAGACAATGAGCAGTTCTTC. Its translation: CASSYRLAGDNEQFF.

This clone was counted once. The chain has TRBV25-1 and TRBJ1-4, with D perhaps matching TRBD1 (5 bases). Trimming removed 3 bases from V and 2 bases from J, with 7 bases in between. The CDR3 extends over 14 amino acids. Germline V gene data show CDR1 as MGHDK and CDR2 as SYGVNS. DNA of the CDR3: TGTGCCAGCAGTGATCGGGGCACTAATGAAAAACTGTTTTTT. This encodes CASSDRGTNEKLFF.

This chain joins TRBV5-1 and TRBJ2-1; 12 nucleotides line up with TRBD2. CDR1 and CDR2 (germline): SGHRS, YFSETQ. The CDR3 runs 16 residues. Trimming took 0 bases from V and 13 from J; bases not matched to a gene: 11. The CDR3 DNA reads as TGCGCCAGCAGCTTGGCCGAGACTAGCGGGAGTAATAAACAGTTCTTC. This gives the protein CASSLAETSGSNKQFF.

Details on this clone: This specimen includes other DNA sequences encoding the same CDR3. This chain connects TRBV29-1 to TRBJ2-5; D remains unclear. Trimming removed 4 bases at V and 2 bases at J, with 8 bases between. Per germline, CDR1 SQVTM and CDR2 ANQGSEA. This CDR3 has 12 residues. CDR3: CSVVTVQETQYF. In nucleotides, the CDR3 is TGCAGCGTTGTAACGGTTCAAGAGACCCAGTACTTC.

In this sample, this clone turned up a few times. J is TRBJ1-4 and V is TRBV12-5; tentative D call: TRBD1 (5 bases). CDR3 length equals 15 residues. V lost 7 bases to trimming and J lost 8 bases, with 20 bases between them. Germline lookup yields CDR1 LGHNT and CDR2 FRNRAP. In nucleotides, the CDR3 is TGTGCTAGTGCCTTTACAGGTTCCCGGTGGGAAAAACTGTTTTTT. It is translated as CASAFTGSRWEKLFF.

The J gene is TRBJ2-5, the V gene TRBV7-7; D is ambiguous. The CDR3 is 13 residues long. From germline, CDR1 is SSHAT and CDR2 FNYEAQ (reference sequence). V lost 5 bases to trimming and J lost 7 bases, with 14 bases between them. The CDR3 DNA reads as TGTGCCAGCAGCCAGGACGGTACTGGGACCCAGTACTTC. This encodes CASSQDGTGTQYF.

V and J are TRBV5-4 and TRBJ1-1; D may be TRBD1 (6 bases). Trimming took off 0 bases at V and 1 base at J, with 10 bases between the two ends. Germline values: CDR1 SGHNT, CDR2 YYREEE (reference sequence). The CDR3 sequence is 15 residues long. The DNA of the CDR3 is TGTGCCAGCAGCTTGGCCCTGGGGGCGAACACTGAAGCTTTCTTT. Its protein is CASSLALGANTEAFF.

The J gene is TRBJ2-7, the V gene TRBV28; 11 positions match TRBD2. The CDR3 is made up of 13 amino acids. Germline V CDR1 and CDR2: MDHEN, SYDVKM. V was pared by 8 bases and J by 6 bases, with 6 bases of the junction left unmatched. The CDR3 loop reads CASRPGLAAEQYF. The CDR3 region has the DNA TGTGCCAGCCGACCGGGACTAGCGGCCGAGCAGTACTTC.

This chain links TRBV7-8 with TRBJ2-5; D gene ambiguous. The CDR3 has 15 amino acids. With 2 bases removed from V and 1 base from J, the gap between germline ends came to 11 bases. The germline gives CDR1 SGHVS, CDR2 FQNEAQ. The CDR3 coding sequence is TGTGCCAGCAGCTTACAAGAACCTCCCCAAGAGACCCAGTACTTC. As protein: CASSLQEPPQETQYF.